Listed below are T cell receptor beta chains from one sample, sequenced in a study of early T cells in non-severe SARS-CoV-2 infection. TCRdb re-derived calls from the 5' RACE reads in MiXCR, one entry per CDR3 protein. The sample holds 50,000 or so distinct CDR3 sequences, approximately 5.6% seen once. Sequencing was carried out using whole blood. These receptors were collected from an adult who was a healthcare worker with PCR-confirmed SARS-CoV-2 infection or an uninfected control (not recorded which). The CDR3 runs from the conserved cysteine through the conserved F or W. Expanded clones are given a class, and other clones once, few, many or no size at all.

v_call: TRBV27; clone_size: NA; cdr3_aa: CASRLQTDRNSPLHF
v_call: TRBV12-3/TRBV12-4; clone_size: many; cdr3_aa: CASRPRTLGQVWAKNIQYF
v_call: TRBV5-1; clone_size: few; cdr3_aa: CASSLNGVSSNNEQFF
v_call: TRBV11-3; clone_size: many; cdr3_aa: CASSRRQGLYQETQYF
v_call: TRBV12-2; clone_size: few; cdr3_aa: CASRRGQDGDTQYF
v_call: TRBV10-3; clone_size: NA; cdr3_aa: CAISALTSGANVLTF
v_call: TRBV7-9; clone_size: few; cdr3_aa: CASSFPARAAEQYF
v_call: TRBV3-1; clone_size: NA; cdr3_aa: CASSQGREGFYEQYF
v_call: TRBV6-2/TRBV6-3; clone_size: few; cdr3_aa: CASIPGTGRAKNIQYF
v_call: TRBV6-5; clone_size: few; cdr3_aa: CASTPRGMGALIPAEQYF
v_call: TRBV3-2; clone_size: few; cdr3_aa: CASSQGVGRQPQHF
v_call: TRBV5-4; clone_size: NA; cdr3_aa: CASSSSGGSSYEQYF
v_call: TRBV2; clone_size: many; cdr3_aa: CASSAGYRGREQYF
v_call: TRBV6-1; clone_size: few; cdr3_aa: CASSESSATYEQYF
v_call: TRBV29-1; clone_size: NA; cdr3_aa: CSVVPGQGIEQYF
v_call: TRBV6-2/TRBV6-3; clone_size: many; cdr3_aa: CASSYGLMAQYF
v_call: TRBV5-4; clone_size: NA; cdr3_aa: CASSLGGRNIQYF
v_call: TRBV18; clone_size: many; cdr3_aa: CASSLGQVSTDTQYF
v_call: TRBV3-1; clone_size: many; cdr3_aa: CASSPGTGRYEQYF
v_call: TRBV29-1; clone_size: many; cdr3_aa: CSVLPRGRSYEQYF
v_call: TRBV11-2; clone_size: many; cdr3_aa: CASSTVEQFF
v_call: TRBV12-3/TRBV12-4; clone_size: many; cdr3_aa: CASSFNSRHNEQFF
v_call: TRBV11-2; clone_size: NA; cdr3_aa: CASSFSKKEQFF
v_call: TRBV25-1; clone_size: few; cdr3_aa: CASSSWTGEGTEAFF
v_call: TRBV7-2; clone_size: NA; cdr3_aa: CASSLRASRLAKGGEQYF
v_call: TRBV7-2; clone_size: many; cdr3_aa: CASSLRGLGGYTF
v_call: TRBV10-3; clone_size: NA; cdr3_aa: CAISESSGTEQYF
v_call: TRBV24-1; clone_size: few; cdr3_aa: CATSDWDSSGRARETQYF
v_call: TRBV11-2; clone_size: few; cdr3_aa: CASSLVRFSSYNEQFF
v_call: TRBV4-3; clone_size: few; cdr3_aa: CASSQGLQSSYEQYF
v_call: TRBV6-2/TRBV6-3; clone_size: many; cdr3_aa: CASQGINGYEQYF
v_call: TRBV24-1; clone_size: many; cdr3_aa: CATSPGGPNQPQHF
v_call: TRBV6-5; clone_size: few; cdr3_aa: CASTKRRGGGTEAFF
v_call: TRBV2; clone_size: NA; cdr3_aa: CASSTDRVFTEAFF
v_call: TRBV6-5; clone_size: few; cdr3_aa: CASSHSLRTGTGNTIYF
v_call: TRBV5-4; clone_size: many; cdr3_aa: CASSSRDRGPTNTEAFF
v_call: TRBV6-5; clone_size: few; cdr3_aa: CASSYGTGGAKNIQYF
v_call: TRBV20-1; clone_size: medium-sized; cdr3_aa: CSARERSRRGYTF
v_call: TRBV6-5; clone_size: many; cdr3_aa: CASSPVRLAVNNEQFF